The 6 T cell receptor beta chains in this list originate from one sample, sequenced in a study of regulatory T cells in long-lasting Graves disease. iRepertoire HTBI primers and Arm-PCR of CDR3 regions built TCR beta libraries. TCRdb redid the calling of the multiplex PCR reads with MiXCR, one entry per CDR3 protein. Of about 540,000 distinct CDR3 sequences in the sample, approximately 15% were seen once. Time point given: newly diagnosed GD, antithyroid drugs for less than 3 months. The authors made the TCR library using RNA they extracted from PBMCs. The data were also submitted as part of a second study, on T cells in Graves' hyperthyroidism and ophthalmopathy.

This specimen consisted of peripheral blood mononuclear cells (PBMCs), obtained at new diagnosis, from a patient treated with antithyroid drugs. The receptors stem from a man aged 25 to 40 with Graves disease.

The V call is TRBV4-1, the J call TRBJ2-7; TRBD1 matches 8 bases. Germline V CDR1 and CDR2: MGHRA, YSYEKL. Trimming at V came to 1 base and at J to 5 bases, leaving 13 bases not matched to a gene. The CDR3 has 17 residues. The CDR3 region has the DNA TGCGCCAGCAGCCAAGTCGGGAAAGGCAGGGGGCTCCACGAGCAGTACTTC. Its protein is CASSQVGKGRGLHEQYF.

CDR3 DNA: TGCAGTGCTGGGACTAGAGATACGCAGTATTTT. Translation: CSAGTRDTQYF. This sequence joins TRBV20-1 and TRBJ2-3; 8 positions agree with TRBD2. The CDR3 is made up of 11 amino acids. V trimming: 5 bases; J trimming: 5 bases; junction bases outside the gene matches: 0. Germline assignment: CDR1 DFQATT and CDR2 SNEGSKA (reference sequence).

This clonotype appeared many times. The chain couples TRBV9 to TRBJ2-5; the match to TRBD2 covers 9 bases. CDR1 is SGDLS and CDR2 is YYNGEE in the germline V gene. V shed 6 bases and J 4 bases; nucleotides not matched to a gene: 4. The CDR3 is 13 residues long. The CDR3 nucleotides are TGTGCCAGCAAGGCGGGAGGGGCAGAGACCCAGTACTTC. It specifies CASKAGGAETQYF. The entire variable domain, with the rest obtained from reference TRBV9 and TRBJ2-5, is as follows: DSGVTQTPKHLITATGQRVTLRCSPRSGDLSVYWYQQSLDQGLQFLIQYYNGEERAKGNILERFSAQQFPDLHSELNLSSLELGDSALYFCASKAGGAETQYFGPGTRLLVL.

This clonotype has just one count. This chain connects TRBV6-2 or TRBV6-3 to TRBJ1-5; D gene ambiguous. V shed 3 bases and J shed 2 bases, with 11 bases lying between them. Germline loops: CDR1 MNHEY, CDR2 SVGEGT. The CDR3 has 15 residues. CDR3 DNA sequence: TGTGCCAGCAGTTATGCGGGCATCGGCAATCAGCCCCAGCATTTT. Its protein is CASSYAGIGNQPQHF.

The table lists this clonotype with many counts. V and J are TRBV3-1 and TRBJ2-5, with a possible D match to TRBD2 (5 bases). Trimming removed 0 bases from V and 9 bases from J, with 11 bases in between. Germline V CDR1 and CDR2: LGHDT, YNNKEL (reference sequence). The CDR3 consists of 13 residues. As DNA, the CDR3 is TGTGCCAGCAGCCAAGATAAAGGGCGGGCCCAGTACTTC. This codes for CASSQDKGRAQYF.

The table lists this clonotype with many counts. V gene TRBV12-5 combines with J gene TRBJ2-1; 13 nucleotides align to TRBD2. V lost 1 base and J lost 9; bases outside the gene matches: 3. Looked up from germline, CDR1 is LGHNT and CDR2 is FRNRAP. The CDR3 loop spans 15 amino acids. The CDR3, as DNA: TGTGCTAGTGGTTTGGGACTAGCGGGAGGTAGTGAGCAGTTCTTC. This translates into CASGLGLAGGSEQFF. The whole variable domain, filled in from reference TRBV12-5 and TRBJ2-1, reads DARVTQTPRHKVTEMGQEVTMRCQPILGHNTVFWYRQTMMQGLELLAYFRNRAPLDDSGMPKDRFSAEMPDATLATLKIQPSEPRDSAVYFCASGLGLAGGSEQFFGPGTRLTVL.